The 31 T cell receptor beta chains presented below share a single source sample, sequenced in a study of T cell clonotyping in hematopoietic cell transplantation. Produced via immunoSEQ multiplex PCR; TCRdb's table is partial and in-frame only. The sample has some 40,000 clones; approximately 95% are singletons. The sample was peripheral blood mononuclear cells. The receptors were gathered from a young man in good health. Some clones in this sample may be carry-over from other donors' samples.

The CDR3 coding sequence is TGTGCCAGCAGCGCAAAGGGATTTGCAACTAATGAAAAACTGTTTTTT. Residues: CASSAKGFATNEKLFF. V and J are TRBV9 and TRBJ1-4; D not resolved. The ends were cut back, 3 bases at V and 0 bases at J, with 12 bases in the middle. Germline CDR1 SGDLS, CDR2 YYNGEE. The length of the CDR3 is 16 residues.

This rearrangement joins TRBV7-6 to TRBJ1-1, with D possibly being TRBD1 (5 bases). The length of the CDR3 is 12 residues. Germline loops: CDR1 SGHVS, CDR2 FNYEAQ. With 0 bases removed from V and 8 bases from J, the gap between germline ends came to 7 bases. The DNA for the CDR3 is TGTGCCAGCAGCTTAGCGGGGGGGGAAGCTTTCTTT. Its translation: CASSLAGGEAFF. Looking up the rest from reference TRBV7-6 and TRBJ1-1 gives the full variable domain: GAGVSQSPRYKVTKRGQDVALRCDPISGHVSLYWYRQALGQGPEFLTYFNYEAQQDKSGLPNDRFSAERPEGSISTLTIQRTEQRDSAMYRCASSLAGGEAFFGQGTRLTVV.

This chain uses TRBV5-6 with TRBJ2-7, with 8 bases aligning to TRBD2. Trimming at V came to 0 bases and at J to 1 base, leaving 3 bases not matched to a gene. Germline V gene data show CDR1 as SGHDT and CDR2 as YYEEEE. CDR3 length: 15 residues. This chain's CDR3 is CASSLALAGSYEQYF. For the CDR3, the DNA is TGTGCCAGCAGCTTGGCCCTAGCGGGTTCCTACGAGCAGTACTTC.

The gene calls are TRBV6-4 and TRBJ2-1, with D possibly TRBD1 on 6 matching bases. V was trimmed by 2 bases and J by 2 bases, leaving 10 bases between them. This CDR3 spans 15 amino acids. CDR1 and CDR2 from the germline V gene are MRHNA and SNTAGT. The CDR3 reads CASSDRGTTYNEQFF. CDR3 nucleotide sequence: TGTGCCAGCAGTGACAGGGGGACCACCTACAATGAGCAGTTCTTC.

The V and J genes are TRBV29-1 and TRBJ2-7, with 8 bases that match TRBD1. V shed 4 bases, J shed 3 bases, and the junction held 11 bases outside the gene matches. Per germline, CDR1 SQVTM and CDR2 ANQGSEA. This CDR3 is 15 amino acids long. As DNA, the CDR3 is TGCAGCGTTGTGCCCCAGGCAGGGGGCATCTACGAGCAGTACTTC. Its translation is CSVVPQAGGIYEQYF.

CDR3 in amino acids: CASSPGMNTEAFF. In DNA, the CDR3 is TGTGCCAGCAGCCCCGGGATGAACACTGAAGCTTTCTTT. This rearrangement joins TRBV7-9 to TRBJ1-1, with D unclear. There are 13 residues in the CDR3. Per the germline V gene, CDR1 is SEHNR and CDR2 is FQNEAQ (reference sequence). The germline V and J ends were trimmed by 5 bases and 0 bases, with 7 bases remaining between them.

On this clone itself: Its ends do not fully match the called genes, so a read error is possible. The genes are TRBV4-1 and TRBJ2-2; tentatively, D is TRBD1 (5 bases). This CDR3 region has 17 residues. From germline, CDR1 is MGHRA and CDR2 YSYEKL. In DNA form, the CDR3 reads TGCGCCAGCAGCCACGTAACATCTGACAGTGTCACCCGGGAGCTGTTTTTT. This codes for CASSHVTSDSVTRELFF.

Only one count was recorded for this clone. V usage is TRBV28 and J usage is TRBJ1-2; D perhaps matches TRBD1 (5 bases). Per the germline V gene, CDR1 is MDHEN and CDR2 is SYDVKM. Trimming removed 2 bases from V and 4 bases from J, with 20 bases in between. The CDR3 loop spans 17 amino acids. The CDR3 region is CASSLNRGTVFIYGYTF. The CDR3 nucleotides are TGTGCCAGCAGTTTAAACCGGGGGACCGTATTTATCTATGGCTACACCTTC.

V gene TRBV11-2 combines with J gene TRBJ2-2, with 10 bases lining up with TRBD2. The CDR3 runs to 16 residues. Germline V gene sequence: CDR1 SGHAT, CDR2 FQNNGV. The V segment lost 5 bases and the J segment 3 bases; nucleotides outside the gene matches: 6. The chain's CDR3 is CASSPISGGYTGELFF. The CDR3 bases are TGTGCCAGCAGCCCCATTAGCGGGGGGTACACCGGGGAGCTGTTTTTT. Full variable domain (rest looked up from reference TRBV11-2 and TRBJ2-2): EAGVAQSPRYKIIEKRQSVAFWCNPISGHATLYWYQQILGQGPKLLIQFQNNGVVDDSQLPKDRFSAERLKGVDSTLKIQPAKLEDSAVYLCASSPISGGYTGELFFGEGSRLTVL.

The rearrangement uses TRBV6-6 and TRBJ2-3, with 9 bases matching TRBD2. The CDR3 extends over 15 amino acids. Germline V CDR1 and CDR2: MNHNY, SVGAGI (reference sequence). V dropped 9 bases and J dropped 1; count of bases not matched to a gene: 8. The CDR3 spells CASTIRTSGTDTQYF. The DNA of the CDR3 is TGTGCCAGTACGATTAGGACTAGCGGCACAGATACGCAGTATTTT.

The J gene is TRBJ1-1, the V gene TRBV13; D is perhaps TRBD1 (5 bases). The germline V gene encodes CDR1 PRHDT and CDR2 FYEKMQ (reference sequence). With 4 bases removed from V and 0 bases from J, the gap between germline ends came to 12 bases. The CDR3 loop spans 15 amino acids. CDR3 loop: CASSYRTGMNTEAFF. The CDR3 nucleotides are TGTGCCAGCAGCTACAGGACTGGAATGAACACTGAAGCTTTCTTT.

The CDR3 region is CASSRERHAEAFF. CDR3 nucleotides: TGTGCCAGCAGCCGGGAGCGGCACGCTGAAGCTTTCTTT. The chain carries TRBV14 and TRBJ1-1; D not certain. Germline CDR1 SGHDN, CDR2 FVKESK. This CDR3 region has 13 residues. V lost 4 bases and J lost 6, with 12 bases in between.

The V gene is TRBV7-2, the J gene TRBJ1-4; 8 bases are a match to TRBD1. The germline V gene has CDR1 SGHTA and CDR2 FQGNSA. The CDR3 totals 17 residues. Unmatched junction bases numbered 15, after V lost 4 bases and J lost 8 bases. Here the CDR3 reads CASSSRTGKSLGEKLFF. In DNA form, the CDR3 reads TGTGCCAGCAGCTCACGGACAGGGAAATCCTTAGGGGAAAAACTGTTTTTT.

J is TRBJ2-5 and V is TRBV10-1, with 7 bases aligning to TRBD2. The CDR3 sequence is 14 residues long. V was clipped by 5 bases and J by 2 bases; unmatched bases: 5. Germline V gives CDR1 WNHNN, CDR2 SYGVQD (reference sequence). In nucleotides, the CDR3 is TGCGCCAGCAGTATCGGCGGGGGTCAAGAGACCCAGTACTTC. Encoded protein: CASSIGGGQETQYF.

This chain links TRBV7-8 with TRBJ2-5, with D perhaps given as TRBD1 or TRBD2 (5 bases each). This CDR3 contains 15 residues. Germline-derived CDR1 and CDR2 are SGHVS and FQNEAQ. Trimming removed 3 bases from V and 5 bases from J, with 16 bases in between. The CDR3 DNA sequence: TGTGCCAGCAGCTTCCGGAGGTCGGGGACCGAGACCCAGTACTTC. This codes for CASSFRRSGTETQYF.

The gene calls are TRBV2 and TRBJ2-3; D perhaps matches TRBD2 (7 bases). The V end lost 6 bases, the J end lost 0 bases, and 16 bases lay between the germline ends. The CDR3 loop spans 16 amino acids. Germline CDR1 reads SNHLY; CDR2 reads FYNNEI. The CDR3 loop reads CASSKGGVPSTDTQYF. The DNA for the CDR3 is TGTGCCAGCAGCAAAGGGGGGGTTCCTAGCACAGATACGCAGTATTTT.

The chain is built from TRBV5-1 and TRBJ1-1, with TRBD1 matching 8 bases. The junction had 10 bases not matched to a gene; V was cut back by 7 bases and J by 5 bases. Germline CDR1 and CDR2: SGHRS and YFSETQ. The CDR3 length is 14 residues. In DNA form, the CDR3 reads TGCGCCAGCCAAAAACAGGGGGTGGTTACTGAAGCTTTCTTT. Translation gives CASQKQGVVTEAFF.

The chain uses TRBV5-5 and TRBJ1-2; the D is unclear. The V and J ends lost 4 bases and 0 bases respectively, with 7 bases between them. The CDR3 loop spans 13 amino acids. CDR1 is SGHKS, CDR2 YYEKEE, per germline (reference sequence). DNA for the CDR3: TGTGCCAGCAGCGTACAGTCTAACTATGGCTACACCTTC. It translates to CASSVQSNYGYTF.

The chain employs TRBV5-1 and TRBJ1-3, with D maybe TRBD1 (5 bases). V lost 4 bases, J lost 3 bases, and 17 bases lay in between. The CDR3 is 16 amino acids. Germline values: CDR1 SGHRS, CDR2 YFSETQ. CDR3 nucleotide sequence: TGCGCCAGCAGCAACCCAGACAGACTGCGTGGAAACACCATATATTTT. It codes for CASSNPDRLRGNTIYF.

The chain combines TRBV11-2 with TRBJ2-3, with TRBD2 matching 10 bases. J was trimmed by 2 bases and V by 4 bases; bases with no gene match: 9. Germline V lookup: CDR1 SGHAT, CDR2 FQNNGV. The CDR3 spans 17 residues. CDR3 residues: CASSSPRTSGYTDTQYF. CDR3 nucleotide sequence: TGTGCCAGCAGCTCACCCCGGACTAGCGGATACACAGATACGCAGTATTTT. Full variable domain (missing parts from reference TRBV11-2 and TRBJ2-3): EAGVAQSPRYKIIEKRQSVAFWCNPISGHATLYWYQQILGQGPKLLIQFQNNGVVDDSQLPKDRFSAERLKGVDSTLKIQPAKLEDSAVYLCASSSPRTSGYTDTQYFGPGTRLTVL.

V usage is TRBV30 and J usage is TRBJ1-2; D may be TRBD1 (5 bases). The CDR3 length is 13 residues. The germline V gene encodes CDR1 GTSNPN and CDR2 SVGIG (reference sequence). Trimming removed 2 bases from V and 8 bases from J, with 15 bases in between. The CDR3 DNA sequence: TGTGCCTGGAGTCGGGGCAGGGTCGGAGGCTACACCTTC. Protein product: CAWSRGRVGGYTF.

This clone was observed once. The rearrangement joins TRBV7-6 to TRBJ2-1; 7 bases are a match to TRBD2. The CDR3 totals 14 residues. The ends lost 3 bases at V and 6 bases at J; junction bases unmatched: 5. Germline V lookup: CDR1 SGHVS, CDR2 FNYEAQ. CDR3 in amino acids: CASSFLAEPNEQFF. The CDR3 DNA follows: TGTGCCAGCAGCTTCCTAGCGGAGCCCAATGAGCAGTTCTTC.

The genes are TRBV7-6 and TRBJ2-1, with 10 positions matching TRBD1. The V segment lost 5 bases and the J segment 14 bases; nucleotides outside the gene matches: 9. The V gene's germline CDR1 is SGHVS and CDR2 FNYEAQ. The CDR3 loop spans 13 amino acids. The CDR3 protein is CASSGGTGEVKFF. CDR3 sequence (DNA): TGTGCCAGCAGCGGGGGGACAGGGGAGGTGAAGTTCTTC.

The chain joins TRBV9 to TRBJ2-7; maybe TRBD1 (6 bases). Germline V gene data show CDR1 as SGDLS and CDR2 as YYNGEE. V was clipped by 4 bases and J by 0 bases, with 11 bases between them. This CDR3 spans 14 amino acids. CDR3 in amino acids: CASSPLTGSYEQYF. The DNA for the CDR3 is TGTGCCAGCAGCCCCTTGACAGGCTCCTACGAGCAGTACTTC.

The chain employs TRBV30 and TRBJ1-5, with TRBD1 matching over 7 bases. Trimming took 4 bases from V and 5 from J; bases not matched to a gene: 5. CDR3 length: 13 amino acids. Germline CDR1 GTSNPN, CDR2 SVGIG (reference sequence). In nucleotides, the CDR3 is TGTGCCTGGAACAGGGGAGTTGATCAGCCCCAGCATTTT. It translates to CAWNRGVDQPQHF.

A single count supports this clone. V usage is TRBV5-1 and J usage is TRBJ2-7, with TRBD1 matching 8 bases. V gave up 4 bases and J gave up 4 bases; unmatched junction bases: 10. In germline, CDR1 is SGHRS, CDR2 YFSETQ. The CDR3 is made up of 15 amino acids. The CDR3, as DNA: TGCGCCAGCAGCCCCGGACAGGGCGAGAGGTACGAGCAGTACTTC. Encoded protein: CASSPGQGERYEQYF. The full variable domain, with the rest looked up from reference TRBV5-1 and TRBJ2-7, is KAGVTQTPRYLIKTRGQQVTLSCSPISGHRSVSWYQQTPGQGLQFLFEYFSETQRNKGNFPGRFSGRQFSNSRSEMNVSTLELGDSALYLCASSPGQGERYEQYFGPGTRLTVT.

This clone was seen only a few times. The chain recombines TRBV9 with TRBJ2-5; no clear D. The V end was cut by 0 bases, the J end by 3 bases, with 15 bases between. The CDR3 has 16 residues. Germline values: CDR1 SGDLS, CDR2 YYNGEE. This CDR3 is CASSVADGRVKETQYF. The DNA for the CDR3 is TGTGCCAGCAGCGTAGCCGACGGAAGGGTCAAAGAGACCCAGTACTTC. The whole variable domain, remainder taken from reference TRBV9 and TRBJ2-5, is DSGVTQTPKHLITATGQRVTLRCSPRSGDLSVYWYQQSLDQGLQFLIQYYNGEERAKGNILERFSAQQFPDLHSELNLSSLELGDSALYFCASSVADGRVKETQYFGPGTRLLVL.

CDR3 in amino acids: CASTDSFGNTIYF. CDR3 nucleotides: TGCGCCAGCACTGACAGTTTTGGAAACACCATATATTTT. V and J are TRBV5-1 and TRBJ1-3, with D maybe TRBD1 (5 bases). CDR1 and CDR2 (germline): SGHRS, YFSETQ. The CDR3 has 13 residues. Trimming removed 6 bases at V and 3 bases at J, with 10 bases between.

The chain joins TRBV29-1 to TRBJ2-2; 7 bases match TRBD2. CDR1 and CDR2 (germline): SQVTM, ANQGSEA. The V segment lost 4 bases and the J segment 1 base; nucleotides outside the gene matches: 12. The CDR3 runs 17 residues. The CDR3 spells CSVAGDYSILNTGELFF. The CDR3 nucleotides are TGCAGCGTTGCGGGGGACTACTCCATACTGAACACCGGGGAGCTGTTTTTT.

This sequence joins TRBV7-2 and TRBJ2-7, with 7 bases that match TRBD2. Germline V gene sequence: CDR1 SGHTA, CDR2 FQGNSA. The V and J ends lost 3 bases and 5 bases, in that order; junction bases with no gene match: 7. The CDR3 consists of 14 residues. This CDR3 is CASSFITGGDEQYF. Written as DNA, the CDR3 is TGTGCCAGCAGCTTTATTACGGGGGGAGACGAGCAGTACTTC.

Only one count was recorded for this clone. The chain couples TRBV7-3 to TRBJ2-1; maybe TRBD2 (6 bases). Deletions cut 3 bases from V and 6 bases from J, with 15 bases between. The CDR3 has 15 amino acids. The germline CDR1 and CDR2 sequences are SGHTA and FQGTGA. In DNA form, the CDR3 reads TGTGCCAGCAGCTTTGCTAGCGCGGTGTTCAATGAGCAGTTCTTC. Its protein product is CASSFASAVFNEQFF.